This note documents a single TCR beta chain sequence. What it recognizes is unknown. The trim removed 3 bases at V and 13 bases at J, leaving 11 bases unmatched. The CDR3 runs to 14 residues. Germline V gives CDR1 SGHNT, CDR2 YENEEA. This record belongs to a study of cytomegalovirus exposure and HLA in healthy donors. As for the study in general: A data release that came early held approximately 85 million unique TCRs from HLA-typed donors.

Study outcomes and limitations: In an earlier analysis, about 87% or about 30%: the productive usage of most TCR beta V segments.

PCR amplification relied on 60 Vbeta primers (plus 13 Jbeta primers). Data came from immunoSEQ multiplex PCR; TCRdb stores just in-frame clones and leaves some out. The sample contains 80,000 or so clones, 60% to 70% of which appear only once. This clonotype originated in a man aged 25-45 years in good health and CMV-seropositive. The chain links TRBV11-3 to TRBJ2-1; 8 bases fit TRBD2. The specimen sequenced was PBMCs. CDR3 nucleotide sequence: TGTGCCAGCAGCTTCCTGAGCGGGAGCATGGAACAGTTCTTC. Translating it yields CASSFLSGSMEQFF.